Reported below is one T cell receptor beta chain. Its matching antigen is unknown. This record comes from a study of T cell repertoires in cytomegalovirus infection. In the study overall: Both recently identified HLA-C-restricted and well-studied HLA-B-restricted CMV epitopes were used in the study. Signatures in public TCR beta sequences pointed to both CMV infection and matching HLA type. Notes on the study in general: Predominance within the ex vivo response was attributable to HLA-C-restricted CMV-specific TCR beta clonotypes. Adding up the frequency of public TCR beta families identified people who carried CMV plus the relevant HLA.

This CDR3 has 15 amino acids. The germline gives CDR1 LNHDA, CDR2 SQIVND (reference sequence). Between the trimmed V and J ends, which lost 5 bases and 2 bases, there was a span of 14 bases. In TCRdb, the reads were re-called with MiXCR into one record per CDR3 protein. The sample has approximately 910,000 distinct CDR3 sequences; roughly 30% are singletons. This receptor was obtained from a human donor in good health (CMV status not recorded). Some clones in this sample may be carry-over from other donors' samples. The material was cultured CD8+ T cells from PBMCs, obtained from culture after CMV antigen stimulation. The gene calls are TRBV19 and TRBJ2-3; D is undetermined. The CDR3 sequence: CASSATPTPTDTQYF. For the CDR3, the DNA is TGTGCCAGTAGTGCGACCCCGACCCCCACAGATACGCAGTATTTT.